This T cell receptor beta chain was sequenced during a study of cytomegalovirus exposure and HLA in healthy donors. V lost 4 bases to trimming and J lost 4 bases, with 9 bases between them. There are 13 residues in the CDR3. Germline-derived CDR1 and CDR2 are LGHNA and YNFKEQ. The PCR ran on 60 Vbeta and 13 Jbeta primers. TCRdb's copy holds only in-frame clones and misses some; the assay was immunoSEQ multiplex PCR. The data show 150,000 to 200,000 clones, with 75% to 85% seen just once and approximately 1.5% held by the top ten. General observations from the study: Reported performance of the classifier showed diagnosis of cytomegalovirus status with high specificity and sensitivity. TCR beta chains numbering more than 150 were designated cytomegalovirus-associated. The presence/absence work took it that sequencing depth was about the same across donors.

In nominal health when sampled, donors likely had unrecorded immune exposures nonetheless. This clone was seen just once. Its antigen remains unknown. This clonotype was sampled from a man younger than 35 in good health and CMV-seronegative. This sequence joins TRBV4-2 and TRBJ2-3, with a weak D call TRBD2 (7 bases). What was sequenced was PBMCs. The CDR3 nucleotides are TGTGCCAGCAGCCTCGGGGGGCCAGATACGCAGTATTTT. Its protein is CASSLGGPDTQYF.